The rows below give T cell receptor beta chains drawn from one sample of a study of T cell repertoires in cytomegalovirus infection. TCRdb reprocessed the reads with MiXCR, giving one entry per CDR3 protein. The table shows approximately 500,000 distinct CDR3 sequences, with more than 30% occurring only once. The antigens for these receptors are not known. The sample consisted of cultured PBMCs, taken from culture after CMV antigen stimulation. These receptors all come from a human donor in good health (CMV status not recorded). Some clones in this sample may be carry-over from other donors' samples. CDR3s include the opening cysteine and the closing phenylalanine or tryptophan. A D gene is named only where the DNA matches it firmly. Clone size is given for some rows only: seen once, a few or many times, or a class if the clone is expanded.

V	D	size	J	CDR3	DNA
TRBV7-9	.	few	TRBJ2-1	CASSLEMVVYNEQFF	TGTGCCAGCAGCTTAGAGATGGTGGTATACAATGAGCAGTTCTTC
TRBV7-9	.	few	TRBJ2-1	CASSGTFDSYNEQFF	TGTGCCAGCAGCGGGACTTTCGACTCCTACAATGAGCAGTTCTTC
TRBV20-1	.	many	TRBJ1-1	CSVPTDVNTEAFF	TGCAGTGTCCCCACGGATGTGAACACTGAAGCTTTCTTT
TRBV7-2	TRBD1	.	TRBJ1-1	CASSLARDRRAFF	TGTGCCAGCAGCTTAGCTCGGGACAGAAGAGCTTTCTTT
TRBV28	.	few	TRBJ2-1	CASSSYRDEQFF	TGTGCCAGCAGTTCCTACAGGGATGAGCAGTTCTTC
TRBV6-2/TRBV6-3	TRBD2	few	TRBJ2-1	CASSGRLAGGNEQFF	TGTGCCAGCAGCGGCAGACTAGCGGGTGGAAATGAGCAGTTCTTC
TRBV19	TRBD2	.	TRBJ2-2	CASKSGSLEVAGELFF	TGTGCCAGTAAAAGCGGGAGCTTAGAAGTCGCCGGGGAGCTGTTTTTT
TRBV15	.	.	TRBJ1-4	CATSRDRAGNEKLFF	TGTGCCACCAGCAGAGACAGGGCCGGGAATGAAAAACTGTTTTTT
TRBV28	.	.	TRBJ2-2	CASSIQGGGNTGELFF	TGTGCCAGCAGTATACAGGGAGGAGGGAACACCGGGGAGCTGTTTTTT
TRBV20-1	TRBD1	.	TRBJ2-7	CSAGDRAVVGEQYF	TGCAGTGCTGGGGACAGGGCGGTGGTGGGCGAGCAGTACTTC
TRBV7-2	.	few	TRBJ2-5	CASSLNVQETQYF	TGTGCCAGCAGCTTAAACGTACAAGAGACCCAGTACTTC
TRBV19	TRBD1	.	TRBJ2-6	CASSRDRGSSGANVLTF	TGTGCCAGTAGCAGGGACAGGGGGTCCTCTGGGGCCAACGTCCTGACTTTC
TRBV19	TRBD1	few	TRBJ1-5	CASSSGTVKNQPQHF	TGTGCCAGTAGTAGCGGGACAGTCAAAAATCAGCCCCAGCATTTT
TRBV15	.	.	TRBJ2-2	CATSKAREIFTGELFF	TGTGCCACCAGCAAAGCCAGGGAAATTTTCACCGGGGAGCTGTTTTTT
TRBV7-3	.	.	TRBJ2-2	CASSEGRAGELFF	TGTGCCAGCAGCGAAGGAAGAGCCGGGGAGCTGTTTTTT
TRBV7-2	.	many	TRBJ1-3	CASSLRRQVGSGNTIYF	TGTGCCAGCAGCTTACGGCGGCAGGTCGGCTCTGGAAACACCATATATTTT
TRBV9	.	few	TRBJ1-1	CASSVTPGITEAFF	TGTGCCAGCAGCGTAACCCCAGGGATCACTGAAGCTTTCTTT
TRBV11-2	.	.	TRBJ2-3	CASSLGAGMGTDTQYF	TGTGCCAGCAGCTTAGGTGCGGGGATGGGCACAGATACGCAGTATTTT
TRBV20-1	TRBD2	.	TRBJ2-1	CSASELAGNEQFF	TGCAGTGCTAGTGAGCTAGCGGGCAATGAGCAGTTCTTC
TRBV7-2	.	few	TRBJ1-4	CASSLDSRDEKLFF	TGTGCCAGCAGCTTAGATTCCAGAGATGAAAAACTGTTTTTT
TRBV12-3/TRBV12-4	TRBD1	.	TRBJ1-4	CASSLAGTGEKLFF	TGTGCCAGCAGTTTAGCCGGGACAGGTGAAAAACTGTTTTTT
TRBV19	.	many	TRBJ1-2	CASSTPPYWGYTF	TGTGCCAGTAGTACACCCCCTTACTGGGGCTACACCTTC
TRBV11-2	TRBD2	.	TRBJ2-5	CASSLLGTSGQGETQYF	TGTGCCAGCAGCTTATTGGGGACTAGCGGGCAGGGGGAGACCCAGTACTTC
TRBV27	TRBD1	.	TRBJ2-2	CASSDRGGGELFF	TGTGCCAGCTCGGACAGGGGAGGGGGGGAGCTGTTTTTT
TRBV18	.	.	TRBJ2-5	CASSPEVFLETQYF	TGTGCCAGCTCACCAGAAGTGTTTCTAGAGACCCAGTACTTC
TRBV28	.	.	TRBJ2-3	CASSFNVDTQYF	TGTGCCAGCAGTTTCAACGTAGATACGCAGTATTTT
TRBV5-4	.	few	TRBJ1-4	CASSLRGGGRLFF	TGTGCCAGCAGCCTACGCGGGGGTGGCAGACTGTTTTTT
TRBV7-8	.	many	TRBJ2-1	CASSLVRQRSYNEQFF	TGTGCCAGCAGCTTAGTTCGCCAGCGGTCCTACAATGAGCAGTTCTTC
TRBV6-2/TRBV6-3	TRBD2	.	TRBJ2-1	CATTLGTSGYNEQFF	TGTGCCACAACCCTTGGGACTAGCGGATACAATGAGCAGTTCTTC
TRBV5-1	TRBD1	.	TRBJ2-2	CASRFTGTGIGELFF	TGCGCCAGCAGATTTACCGGGACAGGGATCGGGGAGCTGTTTTTT
TRBV19	.	few	TRBJ2-1	CASTPGRDSYNEQFF	TGTGCCAGTACCCCCGGCCGGGACTCCTACAATGAGCAGTTCTTC
TRBV4-1	.	few	TRBJ1-2	CASSQDSGSFYGYTF	TGCGCCAGCAGCCAAGATTCGGGGTCCTTCTATGGCTACACCTTC
TRBV5-6	.	.	TRBJ1-2	CASSMRFGYGYTF	TGTGCCAGCAGCATGCGGTTCGGGTATGGCTACACCTTC
TRBV28	.	few	TRBJ1-5	CASSSTGFYQPQHF	TGTGCCAGCAGTTCCACAGGGTTCTACCAGCCCCAGCATTTT
TRBV7-2	TRBD1	few	TRBJ1-4	CASSLLGQGEKLFF	TGTGCCAGCAGCCTCCTAGGACAGGGGGAAAAACTGTTTTTT
TRBV11-2	.	.	TRBJ2-7	CASSQPGQEKRYEQYF	TGTGCCAGCAGTCAACCGGGACAAGAGAAGAGGTACGAGCAGTACTTC
TRBV20-1	TRBD2	.	TRBJ2-7	CSAGFSGSREQYF	TGCAGTGCTGGATTTAGCGGGAGTAGGGAGCAGTACTTC
TRBV6-2/TRBV6-3	.	.	TRBJ2-3	CASIDGRGNTDTQYF	TGTGCCAGCATTGACGGGAGAGGAAACACAGATACGCAGTATTTT
TRBV12-3/TRBV12-4	TRBD1	.	TRBJ2-3	CASRDDRAEDTQYF	TGTGCCAGCAGGGATGACAGGGCCGAGGATACGCAGTATTTT
TRBV5-4	.	.	TRBJ1-1	CASSSPGTLNTEAFF	TGTGCCAGCAGCTCGCCGGGCACCTTGAACACTGAAGCTTTCTTT
TRBV24-1	.	.	TRBJ1-5	CATSDSGGYQPQHF	TGTGCCACCAGTGATTCTGGGGGCTATCAGCCCCAGCATTTT
TRBV11-3	.	.	TRBJ2-5	CASSLGGLAMYQETQYF	TGTGCCAGCAGCTTGGGTGGGCTAGCGATGTACCAAGAGACCCAGTACTTC
TRBV27	TRBD2	.	TRBJ2-1	CASSTSGAWNEQFF	TGTGCCAGCAGTACTAGCGGGGCCTGGAATGAGCAGTTCTTC
TRBV30	TRBD2	.	TRBJ2-1	CAWTSGLYNEQFF	TGTGCCTGGACTAGCGGACTGTACAATGAGCAGTTCTTC
TRBV29-1	.	.	TRBJ2-7	CSVEVRTAPYEQYF	TGCAGCGTTGAAGTAAGGACAGCACCCTACGAGCAGTACTTC
TRBV29-1	.	.	TRBJ2-3	CSVDSFTATDTQYF	TGCAGCGTTGATTCGTTTACGGCCACAGATACGCAGTATTTT
TRBV7-3	.	.	TRBJ2-6	CASSLIVDTPLTF	TGTGCCAGCAGCTTAATCGTGGACACACCCCTGACTTTC
TRBV20-1	TRBD1	.	TRBJ2-7	CSSGQGAYEQYF	TGCAGTTCAGGGCAGGGGGCCTACGAGCAGTACTTC